This T cell receptor beta chain was identified in a study of early T cells in non-severe SARS-CoV-2 infection. Study context: The sequenced material was bulk RNA from unsorted whole blood, and its chains were unpaired. General study points: CD4 and private specificities were missed by VDJdb matching, which favored anti-spike CD8 responses.

The library protocol tagged individual cDNA molecules with unique molecular identifiers. Using its own MiXCR run on the 5' RACE reads, TCRdb lists one record per CDR3 protein. The data contain approximately 64,000 distinct CDR3 sequences, just over 20% of them seen just once; the ten biggest clones take up approximately 15%. Looked up from germline, CDR1 is SNHLY and CDR2 is FYNNEI. The CDR3 is 14 residues long. Trimming stripped 6 bases from V and 5 bases from J, with 13 bases between. As to this clonotype: Its antigen is still unknown.

V and J are TRBV2 and TRBJ2-2; the D gene is possibly TRBD1 (5 bases). The receptor was isolated from an adult who was a healthcare worker with PCR-confirmed SARS-CoV-2 infection or an uninfected control (not recorded which). The sequenced sample was whole blood, obtained at baseline. CDR3 sequence (DNA): TGTGCCAGCAGCGCAGGGCTTGGGACCGGGGAGCTGTTTTTT. Translation gives CASSAGLGTGELFF.